The rows below give T cell receptor beta chains drawn from one sample of a study of T cells in tuberculosis. The protocol was immunoSEQ multiplex PCR, while the TCRdb copy is restricted to in-frame clones and leaves out a portion. The repertoire consists of tens of thousands of clones, with 80% to 95% occurring once and the leading ten covering about 2.4%. The sample was PBMCs, taken at tuberculosis diagnosis. The receptors shown here come from an adult with tuberculosis. Each CDR3 is given with its conserved first and last residue. D genes are given only for firm matches. The size entry is marked missing in some rows and otherwise reads once, few, many or a size class.

v_call	j_call	clone_size	cdr3_length	d_call	cdr3_aa	cdr3_nt
TRBV19	TRBJ1-3	.	13	.	CASMRASGNTIYF	TGTGCCAGTATGAGGGCCTCTGGAAACACCATATATTTT
TRBV7-2	TRBJ2-7	.	15	TRBD1	CASSLTGTGGWGQYF	TGTGCCAGCAGCCTAACCGGGACAGGGGGTTGGGGACAGTACTTC
TRBV15	TRBJ1-5	.	13	.	CATSGQGNQPQHF	TGTGCCACCAGCGGCCAGGGGAATCAGCCCCAGCATTTT
TRBV27	TRBJ2-1	once	15	TRBD1	CASFTGTASYNEQFF	TGTGCCAGCTTCACCGGGACAGCCTCCTACAATGAGCAGTTCTTC
TRBV2	TRBJ2-3	.	16	TRBD2	CASSGELAGAGDTQYF	TGTGCCAGCAGTGGGGAACTAGCGGGTGCGGGAGATACGCAGTATTTT
TRBV2	TRBJ1-1	.	13	.	CASSFSGNTEAFF	TGTGCCAGCAGTTTTAGCGGGAACACTGAAGCTTTCTTT
TRBV19	TRBJ2-3	.	15	TRBD1	CASSITGTGADTQYF	TGTGCCAGTAGTATTACGGGAACAGGGGCAGATACGCAGTATTTT
TRBV9	TRBJ1-2	.	14	TRBD1	CASSAGDRGYGYTF	TGTGCCAGCAGCGCTGGGGACAGGGGGTATGGCTACACCTTC
TRBV6-5	TRBJ1-2	.	13	.	CASSYGGPTGYTF	TGTGCCAGCAGTTACGGGGGCCCGACGGGCTACACCTTC
TRBV30	TRBJ2-3	.	15	.	CACSREGGFTDTQYF	TGTGCCTGCTCAAGGGAGGGGGGATTCACAGATACGCAGTATTTT
TRBV29-1	TRBJ2-3	.	14	TRBD1	CSVESRGLDDTQYF	TGCAGCGTTGAATCGAGGGGGCTTGACGATACGCAGTATTTT
TRBV30	TRBJ1-2	.	14	.	CAWSHGGAVYGYTF	TGTGCCTGGAGTCATGGTGGGGCGGTCTATGGCTACACCTTC
TRBV19	TRBJ2-1	.	17	.	CASSIRSDRGAYNEQFF	TGTGCCAGTAGTATACGATCGGACAGAGGGGCCTACAATGAGCAGTTCTTC
TRBV25-1	TRBJ2-3	.	17	.	CASSPAGGTGRSDTQYF	TGTGCCAGCAGCCCCGCGGGGGGGACAGGTCGATCAGATACGCAGTATTTT
TRBV6-5	TRBJ1-2	.	14	.	CASSWEVGNYFYTF	TGTGCCAGCAGTTGGGAGGTCGGAAACTATTTCTACACCTTC
TRBV10-3	TRBJ1-1	.	15	.	CAISEWGERTGEAFF	TGTGCCATCAGTGAGTGGGGGGAACGGACGGGTGAAGCTTTCTTT
TRBV11-2	TRBJ2-1	.	15	TRBD1	CASSFLDRGPDEQFF	TGTGCCAGCAGCTTCCTGGACAGGGGGCCGGATGAGCAGTTCTTC
TRBV6-4	TRBJ2-3	once	13	.	CASSATGTDTQYF	TGTGCCAGCAGTGCAACGGGGACAGATACGCAGTATTTT
TRBV5-1	TRBJ2-3	.	15	.	CASSLVGPPTDTQYF	TGCGCCAGCAGCTTGGTGGGGCCACCCACAGATACGCAGTATTTT
TRBV28	TRBJ1-2	.	15	TRBD1	CASTLGGQGNPGYTF	TGTGCCAGCACCCTAGGGGGACAGGGAAATCCTGGCTACACCTTC
TRBV7-3	TRBJ2-7	.	13	.	CASSPPGEREQYF	TGTGCCAGCAGCCCGCCCGGAGAACGGGAGCAGTACTTC
TRBV6-1	TRBJ2-2	.	13	.	CASVRTNTGELFF	TGTGCCAGCGTTCGTACGAACACCGGGGAGCTGTTTTTT
TRBV27	TRBJ2-6	.	15	.	CAGGLQSSGANVLTF	TGTGCCGGGGGGTTGCAAAGCTCTGGGGCCAACGTCCTGACTTTC
TRBV21-1	TRBJ2-5	.	17	.	CASSKAGRGLARETQYF	TGTGCCAGCAGCAAAGCGGGAAGGGGTTTAGCTAGGGAGACCCAGTACTTC
TRBV5-1	TRBJ2-5	.	14	.	CASSLELRGETQYF	TGCGCCAGCAGCTTAGAACTAAGGGGGGAGACCCAGTACTTC
TRBV4-2	TRBJ1-1	.	14	TRBD1	CASSPYRGPDEAFF	TGTGCCAGCAGCCCTTACAGGGGGCCTGATGAAGCTTTCTTT
TRBV5-1	TRBJ2-1	.	12	.	CASRAVNNEQFF	TGCGCCAGCAGGGCAGTGAACAATGAGCAGTTCTTC
TRBV9	TRBJ2-3	.	14	.	CASSVGTSTDTQYF	TGTGCCAGCAGCGTGGGGACTAGCACAGATACGCAGTATTTT
TRBV28	TRBJ1-4	.	14	.	CASKEPSAAEKLFF	TGTGCCAGCAAAGAACCGTCAGCGGCTGAAAAACTGTTTTTT
TRBV4-1	TRBJ1-2	once	14	.	CASSLPTGNYGYTF	TGCGCCAGCAGCCTACCGACAGGAAACTATGGCTACACCTTC
TRBV15	TRBJ1-2	.	13	.	CATSRAPREGYTF	TGTGCCACCAGCAGAGCTCCCCGGGAGGGCTACACCTTC
TRBV12-5	TRBJ1-1	.	15	.	CASGLLGSPNTEAFF	TGTGCTAGTGGTTTGCTCGGGAGTCCCAACACTGAAGCTTTCTTT
TRBV5-6	TRBJ2-7	.	13	TRBD1	CASSWDRTYEQYF	TGTGCCAGCAGCTGGGACAGGACCTACGAGCAGTACTTC
TRBV25-1	TRBJ1-2	.	12	.	CAAGWRGGGYTF	TGTGCCGCAGGCTGGAGGGGGGGAGGCTACACCTTC
TRBV5-1	TRBJ2-2	.	12	.	CASSFSSGELFF	TGCGCCAGCAGCTTTAGCTCCGGGGAGCTGTTTTTT